This TCR beta chain was captured in a study of T cells in Graves' hyperthyroidism and ophthalmopathy. This clonotype was seen a few times. TCR beta CDR3 regions were amplified from RNA. Carried out on the TCR CDR3, a first-round RT-PCR used the HTBI primer set. TCRdb ran MiXCR on the multiplex PCR reads and lists one entry per CDR3 protein. The table lists fewer than 750,000 distinct CDR3 sequences, about 15% of them singletons, with around 13% in the top ten. The CDR3 runs 15 residues. Deletions cut 4 bases from V and 6 bases from J, with 17 bases between. Sequencing was performed on blood. This sequence was found in a woman aged 50 to 60 with Graves' ophthalmopathy. The chain employs TRBV12-3 or TRBV12-4 and TRBJ2-3; TRBD1 might be the D (6 bases). The CDR3 sequence is CASSWTGQVFDTQYF. CDR3 sequence (DNA): TGTGCCAGCAGTTGGACGGGACAAGTCTTCGATACGCAGTATTTT.